This TCR beta chain comes out of a study of sequential checkpoint blockade in melanoma (dated by TCRdb to about 2019). For the wider study: Patients were assigned by 1:1 randomization to either first-line nivolumab followed by ipilimumab (arm A) or ipilimumab followed by nivolumab (arm B). The same lesion was the source of roughly four fifths of the matched pre- and post-treatment tumor biopsy pairs. DNA from 91 pretreatment melanoma tumor samples underwent TCRbeta immunosequencing. Maintenance nivolumab came after both trial sequences. For some 22 patients, matched tumor biopsies were taken both before treatment and at week 13, after single-agent nivolumab (arm A) or ipilimumab (arm B). Overall results and qualifications from the work: PD-L1 staining and CD8+ T-cell counts correlated with tumor T-cell fraction and clonality, whereas mutational load did not. The model for predicting response that combines TCR metrics with mutation burden needs to be validated in larger, independent patient cohorts. Among patients in the nivolumab-first arm (arm A), tumor TIL clonality before treatment was associated with response (P = .04). Patients with increases in tumor T-cell fraction and clonality by week 13 were approximately 30 times more likely to achieve clinical benefit. Small sample sizes and reduced statistical power limited the within-arm analyses of tumor T-cell fraction.

The immunoSEQ Assay was used to immunosequence TCRbeta CDR3 regions from genomic DNA. Genomic DNA was amplified by bias-controlled multiplex PCR before high-throughput sequencing. The published analysis was carried out like this. To quantify the absolute abundance of each unique TCRbeta CDR3 region, the sequences were collapsed and filtered. Clonality, defined as 1 minus Pielou's evenness, was calculated using only productive rearrangements. Tumor T-cell fraction was computed by normalizing TCRbeta template counts to usable DNA, estimated from several housekeeping genes. A previously published method was used to identify clones with significantly greater frequencies in on-treatment samples than in baseline samples. Entries here come from immuneACCESS through TCRdb and include only in-frame sequences with V and J called. Some clones fail to appear in such tables; in the studies checked, an unresolved V gene covers under half of the shortfall, and the cause of the remainder is unknown. V and J calls and clone size are those listed in that table; D and trimming were worked out from the DNA. This sample gives under 15,000 clones in total; roughly 23% of them show up just once. Approximately 6.1% of the sample belongs to the ten largest clones.

Interpreted using the paper, the treatment or condition label stands for: randomized to nivolumab then ipilimumab (arm A) or the reverse (arm B). None of the patients in the trial had previously been given DNA-damaging chemotherapy. CheckMate 064, a randomized, open-label phase II trial of sequential checkpoint blockade, was the source of the samples, all of which came from patients with melanoma. Genomic DNA from formalin-fixed paraffin-embedded (FFPE) tissue samples was used for tumor TCR sequencing. Trimming costs V 2 bases and J 0 bases, and their ends lie 12 bases apart. From the cysteine through the phenylalanine, the CDR3 covers 16 amino acids. The retained sequence is limited to the CDR3, 48 bases, with the frame set at the first base. Looking up the germline V gene yields CDR1 SGDLS and CDR2 YYNGEE. This clone appeared a few times. Its antigen is unknown. Qualities for individual bases were not recorded, and no much larger clone is one base off.

The chain is assembled from TRBV9 and TRBJ1-3; TRBD1 could be the D gene, as 6 bases match. Sequenced here: tumor tissue (inferred from file names), sampled from a patient given nivolumab and ipilimumab in sequence. This receptor was obtained from a human donor with melanoma. The CDR3 protein: CASSVGGSNSGNTIYF. DNA sequence: TGTGCCAGCAGCGTTGGGGGCAGCAACTCTGGAAACACCATATATTTT.